This TCR beta chain originates from a study of blood T cell repertoires in COVID-19. Study information: Acute-phase and convalescent COVID-19 samples originated in the United States, Italy and Spain. From T cells, B-cell-depleted T cells, or PBMCs came the material, which was cDNA or gDNA.

This CDR3 comprises 19 residues. Germline V lookup: CDR1 MNHNS, CDR2 SASEGT. V gave up 3 bases and J gave up 3 bases; unmatched junction bases: 16. The data were produced by immunoSEQ multiplex PCR, yet TCRdb's version contains in-frame clones alone and is incomplete. Of roughly 240,000 clones listed, approximately 84% are singletons. The TCR was taken from a woman in her twenties or thirties who had recovered from COVID-19. The J gene is TRBJ1-1, the V gene TRBV6-1; 10 bases are a match to TRBD1. The sample consisted of peripheral blood. CDR3 loop: CASSDGASGTGVRDTEAFF. As DNA, the CDR3 is TGTGCCAGCAGTGATGGGGCTTCCGGGACAGGGGTAAGGGACACTGAAGCTTTCTTT.